This T cell receptor (beta chain) was captured in a study of blood T cell repertoires in COVID-19. Study summary: Acute and convalescent COVID-19 specimens originated in the United States, Italy and Spain.

The CDR3 has 15 amino acids. The V and J ends lost 5 bases and 6 bases respectively, with 17 bases between them. CDR1 and CDR2 from the germline V gene are SGHVS and FNYEAQ. Sequencing used immunoSEQ multiplex PCR; TCRdb keeps in-frame clones, though not all of them. The data show approximately 80,000 clones, with about nine tenths seen just once and under 55% held by the top ten. Input material: peripheral blood. The rearrangement links TRBV7-6 to TRBJ1-5; tentatively, D is TRBD1 (5 bases). The receptor was derived from a human donor in a cohort sampled during active COVID-19. CDR3 DNA: TGTGCCAGCAGCCCGACAGATGGAACGGGTCAGCCCCAGCATTTT. Translation: CASSPTDGTGQPQHF.